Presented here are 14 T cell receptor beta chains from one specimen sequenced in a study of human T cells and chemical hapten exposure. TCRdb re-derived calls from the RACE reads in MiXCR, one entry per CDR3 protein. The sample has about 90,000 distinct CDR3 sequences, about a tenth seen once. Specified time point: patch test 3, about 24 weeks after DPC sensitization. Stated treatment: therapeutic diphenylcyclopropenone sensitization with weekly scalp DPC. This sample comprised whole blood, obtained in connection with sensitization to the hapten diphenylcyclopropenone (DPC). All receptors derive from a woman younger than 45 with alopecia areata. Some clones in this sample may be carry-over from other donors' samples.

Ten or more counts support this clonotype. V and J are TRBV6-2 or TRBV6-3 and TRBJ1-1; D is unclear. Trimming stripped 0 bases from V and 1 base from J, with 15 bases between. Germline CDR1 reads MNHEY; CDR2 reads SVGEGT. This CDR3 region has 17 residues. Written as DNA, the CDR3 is TGTGCCAGCAGTTACTCGGGGAGCAGTCCGACGAACACTGAAGCTTTCTTT. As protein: CASSYSGSSPTNTEAFF.

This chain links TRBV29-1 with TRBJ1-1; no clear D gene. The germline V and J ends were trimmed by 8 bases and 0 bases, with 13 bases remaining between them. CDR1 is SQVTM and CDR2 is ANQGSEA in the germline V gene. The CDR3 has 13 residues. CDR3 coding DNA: TGCAGCTACCAACCGGAACTGAACACTGAAGCTTTCTTT. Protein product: CSYQPELNTEAFF.

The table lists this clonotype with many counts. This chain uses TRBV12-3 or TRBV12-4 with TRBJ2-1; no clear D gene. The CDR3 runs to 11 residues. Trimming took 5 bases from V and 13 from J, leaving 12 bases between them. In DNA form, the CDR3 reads TGTGCCAGCAGTAGGATGTACCACCAGTTCTTC. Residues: CASSRMYHQFF.

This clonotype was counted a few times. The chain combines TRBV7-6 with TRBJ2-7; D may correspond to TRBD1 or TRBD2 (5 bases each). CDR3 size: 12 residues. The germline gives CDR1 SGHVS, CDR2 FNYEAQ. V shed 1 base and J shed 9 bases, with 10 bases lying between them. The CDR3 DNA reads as TGTGCCAGCAGCTTAGGAGAGGGACGGCAGTACGTC. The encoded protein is CASSLGEGRQYV.

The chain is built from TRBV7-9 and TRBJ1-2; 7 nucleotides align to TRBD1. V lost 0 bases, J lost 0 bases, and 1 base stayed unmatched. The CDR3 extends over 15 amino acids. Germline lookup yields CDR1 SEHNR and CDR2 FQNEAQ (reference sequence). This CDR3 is CASSLAGQANYGYTF. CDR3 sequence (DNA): TGTGCCAGCAGCTTAGCCGGACAGGCTAACTATGGCTACACCTTC.

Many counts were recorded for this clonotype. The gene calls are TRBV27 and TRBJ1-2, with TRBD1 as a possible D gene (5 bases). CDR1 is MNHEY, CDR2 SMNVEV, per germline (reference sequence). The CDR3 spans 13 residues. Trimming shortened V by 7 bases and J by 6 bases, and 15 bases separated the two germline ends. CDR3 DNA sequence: TGTGCCAGCAAAAACGGGGGGTACCATGGCTACACCTTC. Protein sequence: CASKNGGYHGYTF.

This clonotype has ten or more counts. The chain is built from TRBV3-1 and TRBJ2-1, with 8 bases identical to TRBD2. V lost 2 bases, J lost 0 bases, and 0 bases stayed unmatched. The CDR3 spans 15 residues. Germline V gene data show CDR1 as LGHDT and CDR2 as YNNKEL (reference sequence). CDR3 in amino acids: CASSQSGSSYNEQFF. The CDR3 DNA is TGTGCCAGCAGCCAAAGCGGGAGCTCCTACAATGAGCAGTTCTTC.

CDR3 in amino acids: CSASGGITSYEQYF. In DNA, the CDR3 is TGCAGTGCTAGTGGTGGGATTACCTCCTACGAGCAGTACTTC. The chain employs TRBV20-1 and TRBJ2-7; no clear D. Deletions cut 3 bases from V and 0 bases from J, with 12 bases between. CDR1 and CDR2 (germline): DFQATT, SNEGSKA (reference sequence). CDR3 length equals 14 residues.

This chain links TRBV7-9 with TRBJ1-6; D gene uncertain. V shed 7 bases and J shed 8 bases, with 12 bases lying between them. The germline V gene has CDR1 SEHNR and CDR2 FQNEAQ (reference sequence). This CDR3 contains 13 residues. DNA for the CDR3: TGTGCCAGCACCCTAGACGGGTATTCACCCCTCCACTTT. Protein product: CASTLDGYSPLHF.

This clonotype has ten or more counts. The CDR3 DNA follows: TGCGCCAGCAGTCCAGGCCTAGCGGGGGGTGGCAATGAGCAGTTCTTC. Translated, it gives CASSPGLAGGGNEQFF. V gene TRBV10-2 combines with J gene TRBJ2-1; 11 bases fit TRBD2. Unmatched junction bases numbered 9, after V lost 5 bases and J lost 6 bases. The CDR3 spans 16 residues. Germline V gives CDR1 WSHSY, CDR2 SAAADI.

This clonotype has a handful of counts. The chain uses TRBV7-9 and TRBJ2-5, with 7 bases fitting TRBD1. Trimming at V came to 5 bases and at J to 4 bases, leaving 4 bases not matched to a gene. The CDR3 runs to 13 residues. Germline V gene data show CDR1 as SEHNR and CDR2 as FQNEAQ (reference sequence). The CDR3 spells CASSRQGLETQYF. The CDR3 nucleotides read TGTGCCAGCAGCCGACAGGGATTAGAGACCCAGTACTTC.

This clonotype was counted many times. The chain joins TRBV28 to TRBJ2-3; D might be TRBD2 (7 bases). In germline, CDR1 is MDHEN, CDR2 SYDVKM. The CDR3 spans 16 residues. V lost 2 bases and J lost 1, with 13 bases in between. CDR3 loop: CASSLDLGGGTDTQYF. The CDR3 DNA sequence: TGTGCCAGCAGTTTAGATCTAGGGGGGGGCACAGATACGCAGTATTTT.

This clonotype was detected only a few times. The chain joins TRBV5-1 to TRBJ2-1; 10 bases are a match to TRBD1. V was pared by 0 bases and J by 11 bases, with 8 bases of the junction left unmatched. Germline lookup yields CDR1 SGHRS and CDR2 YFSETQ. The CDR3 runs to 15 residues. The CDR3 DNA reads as TGCGCCAGCAGCTTGGGGGACAGGGGAAGGGAAAAGCAGTTCTTC. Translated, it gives CASSLGDRGREKQFF.

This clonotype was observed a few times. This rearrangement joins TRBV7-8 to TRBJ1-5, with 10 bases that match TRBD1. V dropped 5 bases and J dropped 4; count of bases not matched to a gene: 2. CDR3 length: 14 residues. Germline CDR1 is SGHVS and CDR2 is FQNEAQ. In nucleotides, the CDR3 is TGTGCCAGCAGCCGGACAGGGGGGAATCAGCCCCAGCATTTT. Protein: CASSRTGGNQPQHF.